This T cell receptor beta chain comes out of a study of OX40 agonist ivuxolimab in advanced cancers. Study context: Patients were given ivuxolimab, an antibody that agonizes OX40 (CD134).

The CDR3 length is 16 residues. Trimming cost V 0 bases and J 2 bases; bases outside gene matches: 2. From germline, CDR1 is SGDLS and CDR2 YYNGEE. Sequencing used immunoSEQ multiplex PCR; TCRdb keeps in-frame clones, though not all of them. The data hold roughly 65,000 clones, with 85% observed a single time. This receptor was obtained from an adult with an advanced solid tumor such as melanoma, head and neck, liver or kidney cancer. Sequencing used CD4+ or CD8+ T cells sorted from blood, obtained in a trial of the OX40 agonist ivuxolimab. The chain is built from TRBV9 and TRBJ2-2, with TRBD2 identical over 9 bases. The CDR3 DNA sequence: TGTGCCAGCAGCGTAGTAGCGGGAGCAAACACCGGGGAGCTGTTTTTT. It codes for CASSVVAGANTGELFF.